One and the same sample provided the 14 T cell receptor beta chains below, sequenced in a study of spatial heterogeneity in lung cancer. Described time point: blood at routine non-recurrence follow-up after resection. MiXCR, applied by TCRdb to the 5' RACE reads, yields one record per CDR3 protein. The data show 49,000 or so distinct CDR3 sequences, about 12% seen once. Sequencing used PBMCs, obtained at follow-up. These receptors all stem from a male donor with early-stage non-small cell lung cancer.

This clonotype has ten or more counts. This chain connects TRBV7-2 to TRBJ1-1; D is ambiguous. The germline V gene has CDR1 SGHTA and CDR2 FQGNSA. The CDR3 runs 13 residues. V was trimmed by 5 bases and J by 2 bases, leaving 9 bases between them. CDR3 DNA: TGTGCCAGCAGCCCACGGGCAAACACTGAAGCTTTCTTT. This translates into CASSPRANTEAFF.

This clonotype was counted only a few times. The CDR3, as DNA: TGTGCCAGCAGCTTAGGGGGAGGCATGAACACTGAAGCTTTCTTT. Translating it yields CASSLGGGMNTEAFF. This chain connects TRBV7-9 to TRBJ1-1, with D unclear. The CDR3 totals 15 residues. The V end lost 1 base, the J end lost 0 bases, and 9 bases lay between the germline ends. Germline loops: CDR1 SEHNR, CDR2 FQNEAQ (reference sequence).

This clonotype was counted a few times. The chain is built from TRBV5-4 and TRBJ2-7, with 7 nucleotides matching TRBD2. V lost 3 bases and J lost 0; bases outside the gene matches: 3. The CDR3 covers 14 residues. Germline values: CDR1 SGHNT, CDR2 YYREEE (reference sequence). The CDR3 nucleotides are TGTGCCAGCAGCTCGGGACTACTCTCCTACGAGCAGTACTTC. This encodes CASSSGLLSYEQYF.

The chain has TRBV4-2 and TRBJ2-5; D may be TRBD1 (6 bases). Germline V gene lookup returns CDR1 LGHNA and CDR2 YNFKEQ. The CDR3 is made up of 16 amino acids. Trimming took off 4 bases at V and 4 bases at J, with 19 bases between the two ends. CDR3 coding DNA: TGTGCCAGCAGCCTGGCGGGCGTGGGGGCATCAGAGACCCAGTACTTC. This sequence encodes CASSLAGVGASETQYF.

This clonotype has ten or more counts. The V and J genes are TRBV6-1 and TRBJ1-5, with TRBD1 as a possible D gene (6 bases). The CDR3 is 14 amino acids. CDR1 and CDR2 from the germline V gene are MNHNS and SASEGT. V lost 5 bases to trimming and J lost 7 bases, with 15 bases between them. The CDR3 DNA reads TGTGCCAGCAGTCCTGGGCAGGGGTCGCAGCCCCAGCATTTT. The encoded protein is CASSPGQGSQPQHF.

This clonotype has ten or more counts. The V gene is TRBV21-1, the J gene TRBJ2-3; the table names TRBD2, a call not compared with the DNA. TRBV21-1 is termed a pseudogene. The CDR3 has 12 residues. The CDR3 bases are TGTGCCAGCCGCGGGGCCCCAGATACGCAGTATTTT. It specifies CASRGAPDTQYF.

This chain links TRBV7-2 with TRBJ2-3; 10 bases line up with TRBD2. This CDR3 contains 16 residues. Germline V gene sequence: CDR1 SGHTA, CDR2 FQGNSA. J was trimmed by 4 bases and V by 1 base; bases with no gene match: 5. In nucleotides, the CDR3 is TGTGCCAGCAGCTTAGGTCCTAGCGGGAGATCAGATACGCAGTATTTT. Its translation: CASSLGPSGRSDTQYF.

This clonotype was detected ten times or more. The rearrangement joins TRBV29-1 to TRBJ1-1; D gene ambiguous. Germline CDR1 is SQVTM and CDR2 is ANQGSEA. With 1 base removed from V and 0 bases from J, the gap between germline ends came to 6 bases. There are 13 residues in the CDR3. CDR3 region: CSVEVGMNTEAFF. The CDR3 DNA reads as TGCAGCGTTGAAGTAGGGATGAACACTGAAGCTTTCTTT. Drawing the rest from reference TRBV29-1 and TRBJ1-1, the complete variable domain is SAVISQKPSRDICQRGTSLTIQCQVDSQVTMMFWYRQQPGQSLTLIATANQGSEATYESGFVIDKFPISRPNLTFSTLTVSNMSPEDSSIYLCSVEVGMNTEAFFGQGTRLTVV.

A word on this clonotype: One base away lies a much larger clone, so this may be a sequencing read error. This chain joins TRBV7-3 and TRBJ2-3; unclear D gene. There are 13 residues in the CDR3. CDR1 and CDR2 from the germline V gene are SGHTA and FQGTGA. The DNA of the CDR3 is TGTGCCGGCAGCTTCGGTCCCGCAGATACGCAGTATTTT. It codes for CAGSFGPADTQYF.

This clonotype was counted only a few times. The chain links TRBV20-1 to TRBJ2-2; the match to TRBD2 covers 9 bases. The junction had 2 bases not matched to a gene; V was cut back by 3 bases and J by 0 bases. Germline V gives CDR1 DFQATT, CDR2 SNEGSKA (reference sequence). The CDR3 extends over 15 amino acids. The CDR3 DNA is TGCAGTGCTAGGTCTAGCGGGGCGAACACCGGGGAGCTGTTTTTT. This sequence encodes CSARSSGANTGELFF.

This clonotype was counted a few times. The chain employs TRBV18 and TRBJ2-6; D perhaps matches TRBD1 (6 bases). The germline V and J ends were trimmed by 6 bases and 0 bases, with 9 bases remaining between them. Germline CDR1 and CDR2: KGHSH and LQKENI. This CDR3 has 15 amino acids. CDR3 in amino acids: CASSPDSSGANVLTF. Here the CDR3 DNA reads TGTGCCAGCTCTCCGGACAGCTCTGGGGCCAACGTCCTGACTTTC.

The chain carries TRBV6-5 and TRBJ2-7; 8 bases line up with TRBD2. This CDR3 is built from 13 residues. V was clipped by 6 bases and J by 4 bases; unmatched bases: 5. Germline V gene lookup returns CDR1 MNHEY and CDR2 SVGAGI. The CDR3 protein is CASSLAGSYEQYF. In nucleotides, the CDR3 is TGTGCCAGCAGCTTAGCGGGATCATACGAGCAGTACTTC.

The sample holds a few counts of this clonotype. The chain recombines TRBV9 with TRBJ1-5; 8 nucleotides agree with TRBD1. V lost 0 bases to trimming and J lost 4 bases; unmatched junction nucleotides: 3. The length of the CDR3 is 15 residues. Germline V gene sequence: CDR1 SGDLS, CDR2 YYNGEE. In nucleotides, the CDR3 is TGTGCCAGCAGCGTAGACGGACAGGGAAATCAGCCCCAGCATTTT. Its protein is CASSVDGQGNQPQHF.

This clonotype has at least ten counts. The chain recombines TRBV20-1 with TRBJ1-1; D gene ambiguous. This CDR3 is 12 amino acids long. V was shortened by 8 bases and J by 3 bases, with 13 bases between the two germline ends. Germline V gene lookup returns CDR1 DFQATT and CDR2 SNEGSKA (reference sequence). The CDR3 reads CSPTSGDTEAFF. Written as DNA, the CDR3 is TGCAGTCCCACCTCCGGGGACACTGAAGCTTTCTTT.